A selection of T cell receptor beta chains follows, all from one sample in a study of T cells after somatic rescue of genetic block. Measured with immunoSEQ multiplex PCR; TCRdb has only the in-frame clones, and not every one. Here the sample spans roughly 67,000 clones, about 90% being singletons. Source material: peripheral blood mononuclear cells (PBMCs). The origin of the receptors is a man aged 40-49 years. Both conserved end residues are part of each CDR3. The D gene is left open where the match is weak. Part of the rows lack a size; the others show once, few, many or a class for expanded clones.

J gene | V gene | clone size | D gene | CDR3 DNA | CDR3 protein
TRBJ1-5 | TRBV19 | . | . | TGTGCCAGTAGTAAACGGGCTGATCAGCCCCAGCATTTT | CASSKRADQPQHF
TRBJ2-4 | TRBV19 | . | . | TGTGCCAGTAGTATATGGAAGCCCAGGGGAGACATTCAGTACTTC | CASSIWKPRGDIQYF
TRBJ2-1 | TRBV11-2 | . | . | TGTGCCAGCAGCTTAGGTCTTCTCTCCTACAATGAGCAGTTCTTC | CASSLGLLSYNEQFF
TRBJ2-3 | TRBV18 | . | . | TGTGCCAGCTCACCACCTGGCCCAGATACGCAGTATTTT | CASSPPGPDTQYF
TRBJ1-1 | TRBV7-2 | . | TRBD1 | TGTGCCAGCAGCTTGACAGGGGATTTGAACACTGAAGCTTTCTTT | CASSLTGDLNTEAFF
TRBJ2-5 | TRBV7-2 | . | . | TGTGCCAGCAGCCCACAAGGACACGGGCGGGGTGAGACCCAGTACTTC | CASSPQGHGRGETQYF
TRBJ2-1 | TRBV5-4 | . | . | TGTGCCAGCAGCTTAACAGGGTCGGGAGGTGAGCAGTTCTTC | CASSLTGSGGEQFF
TRBJ1-5 | TRBV6-1 | . | . | TGTGCCAGCAGTGAGGGTAACGCACCTAATCAGCCCCAGCATTTT | CASSEGNAPNQPQHF
TRBJ1-2 | TRBV6-1 | . | . | TGTGCCAGCAGTGAAAGGGCCTCTTACACCTTC | CASSERASYTF
TRBJ2-1 | TRBV10-3 | . | TRBD2 | TGTGCCGTCCGGGACTACTCCTACAATGAGCAGTTCTTC | CAVRDYSYNEQFF
TRBJ1-1 | TRBV7-9 | . | TRBD1 | TGTGCCAGCAGCCCAGGACAGGGGGCGAGCACTGAAGCTTTCTTT | CASSPGQGASTEAFF
TRBJ2-3 | TRBV30 | . | . | TGTGCCTGGATCCTAAAAGGGGGGACAGATACGCAGTATTTT | CAWILKGGTDTQYF
TRBJ1-4 | TRBV15 | once | TRBD1 | TGTGCCACCAGCTGGGACAGGGGGAATGAAAAACTGTTTTTT | CATSWDRGNEKLFF
TRBJ2-7 | TRBV5-6 | . | . | TGTGCCAGCAGCCCAGCGCTCGCGGGCTACGAGCAGTACTTC | CASSPALAGYEQYF
TRBJ2-7 | TRBV28 | . | TRBD1 | TGTGCCAGCAGGGGTTGGGACAGGGGCTACGAGCAGTACTTC | CASRGWDRGYEQYF
TRBJ1-5 | TRBV28 | . | TRBD1 | TGTGCCAGCAGTTTATATACAGGGGGACGAAATCAGCCCCAGCATTTT | CASSLYTGGRNQPQHF
TRBJ2-1 | TRBV11-3 | . | TRBD1 | TGTGCCAGCAGTCGAACGACAGGGCGATACAATGAGCAGTTCTTC | CASSRTTGRYNEQFF
TRBJ2-1 | TRBV5-4 | . | . | TGTGCCAGCAGCGAGGCCCGGGTCAATGAGCAGTTCTTC | CASSEARVNEQFF
TRBJ2-5 | TRBV6-5 | . | . | TGTGCCAGCAGTTACGCGGGACCCCAAGAGACCCAGTACTTC | CASSYAGPQETQYF
TRBJ2-1 | TRBV6-5 | . | TRBD1 | TGTGCCAGCAGTTATGCAACAGGGGTGGGCAATGAGCAGTTCTTC | CASSYATGVGNEQFF
TRBJ2-1 | TRBV9 | once | . | TGTGCCAGCAGCGTAGCCGTAAGCAATGAGCAGTTCTTC | CASSVAVSNEQFF
TRBJ2-7 | TRBV9 | . | . | TGTGCCAGCAGCGTAGAGGACTATGGTTACGAGCAGTACTTC | CASSVEDYGYEQYF
TRBJ1-1 | TRBV7-8 | . | . | TGTGCCAGCAGCCCGCGGGTGATAGTCCACAAAGGATTTAACACTGAAGCTTTCTTT | CASSPRVIVHKGFNTEAFF
TRBJ2-3 | TRBV5-1 | . | TRBD2 | TGCGCCAGCAGCCGCAGGCCCACTAGCGGGGGGGGGACAGCCGCCTCAATCCCCACGCAGTATTTT | CASSRRPTSGGGTAASIPTQYF
TRBJ2-1 | TRBV28 | . | TRBD2 | TGTGCCAGCAGATTTCTAGCGGGAGCGAACAATGAGCAGTTCTTC | CASRFLAGANNEQFF
TRBJ2-7 | TRBV7-9 | . | TRBD1 | TGTGCCAGCAGCCTGGGGACAGGAAGGAAGTACGAGCAGTACTTC | CASSLGTGRKYEQYF
TRBJ1-4 | TRBV27 | . | . | TGTGCCAGCAGTTTTGCGGGCACTGCAACTAATGAAAAACTGTTTTTT | CASSFAGTATNEKLFF
TRBJ2-7 | TRBV5-1 | . | TRBD2 | TGCGCCAGCAGGAACCTCGGACTAGCGGACTACGAGCAGTACTTC | CASRNLGLADYEQYF
TRBJ2-2 | TRBV6-6 | . | . | TGTGCCAGCAGTTACTTGACCGGGGAGCTGTTTTTT | CASSYLTGELFF
TRBJ1-4 | TRBV5-1 | . | TRBD1 | TGCGCCAGCAGCGCGACAGGGTCCTTTAATGAAAAACTGTTTTTT | CASSATGSFNEKLFF
TRBJ1-2 | TRBV14 | . | TRBD1 | TGTGCCAGCAGCCAAGGACAGGGTGGTTTCTATGGCTACACCTTC | CASSQGQGGFYGYTF
TRBJ2-7 | TRBV2 | . | TRBD1 | TGTGCCAGCAGTGAGGGACAGGGGGCTTACGAGCAGTACTTC | CASSEGQGAYEQYF
TRBJ2-1 | TRBV27 | once | . | TGTGCCAGCAGTTTGGTTGCTCGTCGCGCGGGGGCGGGGAATGAGCAGTTCTTC | CASSLVARRAGAGNEQFF
TRBJ2-5 | TRBV5-4 | . | TRBD2 | TGTGCCAGCAGCAATTCTAGAGCGGGGTACCAAGAGACCCAGTACTTC | CASSNSRAGYQETQYF
TRBJ2-5 | TRBV6-1 | . | . | TGTGCCAGCAGTGCCATTGGAGAGACCCAGTACTTC | CASSAIGETQYF
TRBJ2-5 | TRBV30 | . | . | TGTGCCCGGGCGTTAGGGGGTGAGACCCAGTACTTC | CARALGGETQYF
TRBJ2-2 | TRBV25-1 | . | TRBD1 | TGTGCCAGCAGTGTCGACAGGGTGGCCCCCGGGGAGCTGTTTTTT | CASSVDRVAPGELFF
TRBJ2-3 | TRBV6-6 | . | . | TGTGCCAGCAGTTACTCGAAAGGGGTGGGAGATACGCAGTATTTT | CASSYSKGVGDTQYF
TRBJ1-6 | TRBV5-4 | . | . | TGTGCCAGCAGCCTGGATAGGAATTCACCCCTCCACTTT | CASSLDRNSPLHF
TRBJ2-7 | TRBV11-1 | . | TRBD1 | TGTGCCAGCAGCTCGCCCCCCTTTCCAGACAGGGAATTCTACGAGCAGTACTTC | CASSSPPFPDREFYEQYF
TRBJ2-5 | TRBV11-2 | . | . | TGTGCCAGCAGCCCCGGGCTTCGGGAGACCCAGTACTTC | CASSPGLRETQYF
TRBJ2-1 | TRBV2 | . | TRBD2 | TGTGCCAGCAGTCGGACTAGCGGGGGACCATACAATGAGCAGTTCTTC | CASSRTSGGPYNEQFF
TRBJ2-7 | TRBV9 | . | . | TGTGCCAGCAGCGTAGTTGAGACAGTACAGAACTACGAGCAGTACTTC | CASSVVETVQNYEQYF
TRBJ2-2 | TRBV9 | once | . | TGTGCCAGCAGCGTAGATGGATTCGGGGAGCTGTTTTTT | CASSVDGFGELFF
TRBJ1-5 | TRBV11-2 | . | . | TGTGCCAGCAGCTTAGAACAGGGTCCCAATCAGCCCCAGCATTTT | CASSLEQGPNQPQHF